This TCR beta chain stems from a study of T cells in narcolepsy. Study-wide context: Healthy controls were enrolled alongside patients with narcolepsy type 1 or type 2.

The CDR3 covers 14 residues. Trimming took 5 bases from V and 7 from J, leaving 18 bases between them. Germline V CDR1 and CDR2: SGHTA, FQGNSA. Study-level findings and limits: HCRT-specific and TRIB2-specific autoreactive clonotypes appeared among same-patient CSF and blood CD4+ clonotypes. No autoreactive T cell clone sequences appeared in some memory CD4+ repertoires.

TCRdb's copy holds only in-frame clones and misses some; the assay was immunoSEQ multiplex PCR. The repertoire holds some 30,000 clones, with about 76% as singletons. A remark on this clone: The antigen is not known.

The source material was CD45RA- memory CD4+ T cells from PBMCs. The chain carries TRBV7-2 and TRBJ2-7; D possibly matches TRBD1 or TRBD2 (5 bases each). This receptor was identified in a human donor with narcolepsy. CDR3 sequence reads: CASSPGTVLLEQYF. For the CDR3, the DNA is TGTGCCAGCAGCCCCGGGACGGTGCTTTTGGAGCAGTACTTC.